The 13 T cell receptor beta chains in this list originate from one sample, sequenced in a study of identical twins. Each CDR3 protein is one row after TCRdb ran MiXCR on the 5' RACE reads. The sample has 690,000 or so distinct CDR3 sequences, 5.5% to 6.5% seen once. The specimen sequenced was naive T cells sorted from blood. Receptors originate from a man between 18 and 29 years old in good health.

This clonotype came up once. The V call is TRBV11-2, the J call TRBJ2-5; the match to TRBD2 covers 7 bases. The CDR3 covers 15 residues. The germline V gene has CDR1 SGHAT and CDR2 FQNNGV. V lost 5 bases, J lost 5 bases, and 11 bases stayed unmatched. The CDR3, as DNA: TGTGCCAGCAGCGCCAGCGGGATTGTCGGGGAGACCCAGTACTTC. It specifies CASSASGIVGETQYF.

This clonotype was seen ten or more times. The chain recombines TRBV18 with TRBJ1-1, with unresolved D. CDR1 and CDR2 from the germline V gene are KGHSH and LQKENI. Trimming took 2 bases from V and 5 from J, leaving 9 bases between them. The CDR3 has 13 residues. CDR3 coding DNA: TGTGCCAGCTCACCAAGGTCAGGTACTGAAGCTTTCTTT. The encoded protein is CASSPRSGTEAFF.

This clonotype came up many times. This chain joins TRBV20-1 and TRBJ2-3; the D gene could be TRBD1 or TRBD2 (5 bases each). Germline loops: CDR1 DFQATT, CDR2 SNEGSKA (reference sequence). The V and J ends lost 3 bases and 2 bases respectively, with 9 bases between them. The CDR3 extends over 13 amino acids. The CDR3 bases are TGCAGTGCTAGGGGACCGCTCACAGATACGCAGTATTTT. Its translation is CSARGPLTDTQYF.

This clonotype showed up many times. For the CDR3, the DNA is TGTGCCAGCAGTTACGGACGGACAAACACCGGGGAGCTGTTTTTT. Amino acid sequence: CASSYGRTNTGELFF. The chain recombines TRBV6-2 or TRBV6-3 with TRBJ2-2; D may be TRBD1 (5 bases). The CDR3 runs to 15 residues. Germline CDR1 and CDR2: MNHEY and SVGEGT. V was trimmed by 2 bases and J by 2 bases, leaving 9 bases between them.

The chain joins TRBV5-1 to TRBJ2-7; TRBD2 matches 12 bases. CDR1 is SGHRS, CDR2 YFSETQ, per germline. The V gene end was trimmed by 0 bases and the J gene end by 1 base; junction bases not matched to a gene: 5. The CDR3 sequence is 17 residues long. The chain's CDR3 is CASSLDATSGGSYEQYF. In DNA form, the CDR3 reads TGCGCCAGCAGCTTGGACGCGACTAGCGGGGGTTCCTACGAGCAGTACTTC.

DNA of the CDR3: TGTGCCAGCACCTCAGTTGGTGGAGGCGAGCAGTACTTC. It specifies CASTSVGGGEQYF. J is TRBJ2-7 and V is TRBV7-6; tentative D call: TRBD2 (5 bases). Germline V gives CDR1 SGHVS, CDR2 FNYEAQ. V was clipped by 7 bases and J by 6 bases, with 16 bases between them. The CDR3 loop spans 13 amino acids.

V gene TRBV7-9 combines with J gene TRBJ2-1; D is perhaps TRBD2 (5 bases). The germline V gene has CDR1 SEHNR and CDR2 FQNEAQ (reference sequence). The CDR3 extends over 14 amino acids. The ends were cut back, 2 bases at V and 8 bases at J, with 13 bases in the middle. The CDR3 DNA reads TGTGCCAGCAGCTTAATCGCGGGCCGCGATGAGCAGTTCTTC. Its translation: CASSLIAGRDEQFF.

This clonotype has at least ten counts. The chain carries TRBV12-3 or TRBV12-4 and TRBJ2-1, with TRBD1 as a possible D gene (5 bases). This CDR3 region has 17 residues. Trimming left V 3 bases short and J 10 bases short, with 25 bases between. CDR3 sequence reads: CASSFAMGHYLAIEQFF. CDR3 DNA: TGTGCCAGCAGTTTCGCGATGGGGCACTACCTCGCAATCGAGCAGTTCTTC.

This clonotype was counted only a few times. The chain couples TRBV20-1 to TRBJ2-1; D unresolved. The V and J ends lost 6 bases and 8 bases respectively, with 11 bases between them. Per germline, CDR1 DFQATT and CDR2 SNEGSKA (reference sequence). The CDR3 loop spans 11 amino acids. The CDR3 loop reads CSAITQYEQFF. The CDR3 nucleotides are TGCAGTGCCATTACCCAGTATGAGCAGTTCTTC.

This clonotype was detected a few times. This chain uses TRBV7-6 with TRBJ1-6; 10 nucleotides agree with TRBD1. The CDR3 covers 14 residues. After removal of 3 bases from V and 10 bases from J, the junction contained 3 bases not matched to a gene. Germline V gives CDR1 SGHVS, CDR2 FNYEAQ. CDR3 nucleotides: TGTGCCAGCAGCTTTGGACAGGGGGACTCACCCCTCCACTTT. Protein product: CASSFGQGDSPLHF.

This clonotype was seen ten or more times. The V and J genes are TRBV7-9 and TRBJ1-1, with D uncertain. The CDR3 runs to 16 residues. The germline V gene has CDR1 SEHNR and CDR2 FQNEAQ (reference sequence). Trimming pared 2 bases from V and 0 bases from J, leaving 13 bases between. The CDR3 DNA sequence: TGTGCCAGCAGCTTATCTTGGAAGGGATTGAACACTGAAGCTTTCTTT. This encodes CASSLSWKGLNTEAFF.

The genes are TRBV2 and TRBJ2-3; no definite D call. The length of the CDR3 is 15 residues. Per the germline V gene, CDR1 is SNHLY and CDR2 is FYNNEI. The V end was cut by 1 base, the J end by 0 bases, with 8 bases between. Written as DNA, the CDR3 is TGTGCCAGCAGTGAAGGGGTGGCTAGCACAGATACGCAGTATTTT. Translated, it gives CASSEGVASTDTQYF.

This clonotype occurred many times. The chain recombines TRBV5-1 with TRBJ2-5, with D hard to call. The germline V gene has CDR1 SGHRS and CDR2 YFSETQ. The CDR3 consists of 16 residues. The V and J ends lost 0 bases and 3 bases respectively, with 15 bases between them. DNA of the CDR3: TGCGCCAGCAGCTTGGTGCTTGAGACACAGAAAGAGACCCAGTACTTC. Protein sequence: CASSLVLETQKETQYF.